Presented here are 2 T cell receptor beta chains from one specimen sequenced in a study of cytomegalovirus exposure and HLA in healthy donors. The PCR made use of 60 Vbeta and 13 Jbeta primers. Data came from immunoSEQ multiplex PCR; TCRdb stores just in-frame clones and leaves some out. The table lists roughly 190,000 clones, around 74% of them singletons, with roughly 3% in the top ten. The specimen was PBMCs. The receptors were gathered from a female donor in good health and CMV-seronegative.

V is TRBV4-1 and J is TRBJ2-3; perhaps TRBD2 as D (5 bases). The CDR3 consists of 16 residues. Germline values: CDR1 MGHRA, CDR2 YSYEKL. Trimming pared 0 bases from V and 6 bases from J, leaving 16 bases between. CDR3 bases: TGCGCCAGCAGCCAAGATAAAACCGGAGGAGGTGATACGCAGTATTTT. It codes for CASSQDKTGGGDTQYF.

The chain couples TRBV27 to TRBJ2-5, with TRBD1 matching 8 bases. Trimming at V came to 3 bases and at J to 2 bases, leaving 8 bases not matched to a gene. The CDR3 loop spans 16 amino acids. Germline CDR1 and CDR2: MNHEY and SMNVEV (reference sequence). The CDR3 sequence: CASSFIQGARQETQYF. The DNA of the CDR3 is TGTGCCAGCAGTTTCATCCAGGGGGCGAGACAAGAGACCCAGTACTTC.